The text below deals with one T cell receptor beta chain. Sequencing used immunoSEQ multiplex PCR; TCRdb keeps in-frame clones, though not all of them. This table holds 200,000 to 300,000 clones, 88% found once. This record belongs to a study of blood T cell repertoires in COVID-19. Germline loops: CDR1 LGHNA, CDR2 YNFKEQ. The CDR3 is 16 residues long. Unmatched junction bases numbered 10, after V lost 4 bases and J lost 7 bases. This clonotype was sampled from a man between 60 and 75 years old who had recovered from COVID-19. The genes are TRBV4-2 and TRBJ1-4, with 9 bases aligning to TRBD1. The sequencing input was peripheral blood. The CDR3 nucleotides read TGTGCCAGCAGCCGGGAATCGGGACAGGGTGGTGAAAAACTGTTTTTT. Protein: CASSRESGQGGEKLFF.